A single sample is the source of the 5 T cell receptor beta chains below, sequenced in a study of blood T cell repertoires in COVID-19. TCRdb's copy holds only in-frame clones and misses some; the assay was immunoSEQ multiplex PCR. The sample has 250,000 to 350,000 clones, about 81% seen once. Input material: peripheral blood. These receptors originate from a human donor with COVID-19, enrolled during active disease. The donor label of this sample is uncertain.

This clone was seen once. V and J are TRBV14 and TRBJ2-1, with D hard to call. Trimming pared 4 bases from V and 10 bases from J, leaving 14 bases between. The CDR3 totals 13 residues. Germline-derived CDR1 and CDR2 are SGHDN and FVKESK. The CDR3 bases are TGTGCCAGCAGCCTCTCGAGGAGAGTAGAGCAGTTCTTC. This encodes CASSLSRRVEQFF.

The CDR3 sequence: CASSVGVGTASTDTQYF. The CDR3, as DNA: TGTGCCAGCAGCGTAGGTGTAGGGACAGCTAGCACAGATACGCAGTATTTT. The chain is built from TRBV9 and TRBJ2-3, with TRBD1 matching over 7 bases. V gave up 0 bases and J gave up 0 bases; unmatched junction bases: 7. Germline-derived CDR1 and CDR2 are SGDLS and YYNGEE. This CDR3 has 17 residues.

The chain is built from TRBV10-3 and TRBJ1-1, with 9 bases matching TRBD1. Trimming took 10 bases from V and 2 from J; bases not matched to a gene: 5. The length of the CDR3 is 13 residues. Looked up from germline, CDR1 is ENHRY and CDR2 is SYGVKD. CDR3 in amino acids: CATSTGGNTEAFF. The DNA for the CDR3 is TGTGCCACCTCGACAGGGGGTAACACTGAAGCTTTCTTT.

This clone appeared many times. The chain couples TRBV10-2 to TRBJ2-7; D possibly corresponds to TRBD2 (6 bases). The CDR3 totals 15 residues. Germline lookup yields CDR1 WSHSY and CDR2 SAAADI. Trimming cost V 5 bases and J 0 bases, with 14 bases left between them. In DNA, the CDR3 is TGCGCCAGCAGTTCTGGACTATGGAGCTCCTACGAGCAGTACTTC. It translates to CASSSGLWSSYEQYF.

This clone was seen a single time. This sequence joins TRBV9 and TRBJ1-2; tentatively, D is TRBD1 (6 bases). This CDR3 contains 15 residues. V was trimmed by 3 bases and J by 4 bases, leaving 16 bases between them. CDR1 is SGDLS, CDR2 YYNGEE, per germline. CDR3 region: CASSEQTGLGYGYTF. The CDR3 bases are TGTGCCAGCAGCGAGCAAACAGGGTTGGGCTATGGCTACACCTTC.